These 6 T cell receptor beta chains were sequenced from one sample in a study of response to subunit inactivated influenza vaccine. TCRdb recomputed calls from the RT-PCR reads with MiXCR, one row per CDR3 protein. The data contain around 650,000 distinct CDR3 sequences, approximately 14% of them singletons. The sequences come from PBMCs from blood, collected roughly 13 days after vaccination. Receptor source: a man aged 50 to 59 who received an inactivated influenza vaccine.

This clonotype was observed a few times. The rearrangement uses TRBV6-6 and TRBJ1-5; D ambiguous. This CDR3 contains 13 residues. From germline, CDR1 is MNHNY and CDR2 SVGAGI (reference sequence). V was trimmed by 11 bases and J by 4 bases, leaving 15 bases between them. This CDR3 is CAGGRFQNQPQHF. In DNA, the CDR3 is TGTGCCGGAGGGAGATTTCAAAATCAGCCCCAGCATTTT.

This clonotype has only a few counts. CDR3 sequence: CASSLKRGVSEQYF. CDR3 in DNA: TGTGCCAGCAGCCTCAAACGGGGGGTGAGCGAGCAGTACTTC. This chain connects TRBV11-2 to TRBJ2-7; the match to TRBD2 covers 7 bases. The CDR3 spans 14 residues. Germline-derived CDR1 and CDR2 are SGHAT and FQNNGV. V trimming: 5 bases; J trimming: 6 bases; junction bases outside the gene matches: 10.

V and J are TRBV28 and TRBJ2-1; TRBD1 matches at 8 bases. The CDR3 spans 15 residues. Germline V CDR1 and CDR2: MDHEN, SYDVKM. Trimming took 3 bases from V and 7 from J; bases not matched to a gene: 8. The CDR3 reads CASSFEAGGKNEQFF. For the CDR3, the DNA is TGTGCCAGCAGTTTTGAGGCAGGGGGCAAGAATGAGCAGTTCTTC.

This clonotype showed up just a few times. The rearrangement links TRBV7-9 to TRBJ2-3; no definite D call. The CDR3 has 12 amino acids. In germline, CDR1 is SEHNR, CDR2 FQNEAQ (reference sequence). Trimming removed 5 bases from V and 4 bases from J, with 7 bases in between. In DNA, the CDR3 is TGTGCCAGCAGCATGACGGCAGATACGCAGTATTTT. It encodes CASSMTADTQYF.

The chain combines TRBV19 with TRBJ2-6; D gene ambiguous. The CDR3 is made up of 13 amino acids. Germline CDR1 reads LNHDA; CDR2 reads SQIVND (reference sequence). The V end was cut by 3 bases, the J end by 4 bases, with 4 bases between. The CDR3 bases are TGTGCCAGTAGTATCGTCGGGGCCAACGTCCTGACTTTC. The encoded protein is CASSIVGANVLTF.

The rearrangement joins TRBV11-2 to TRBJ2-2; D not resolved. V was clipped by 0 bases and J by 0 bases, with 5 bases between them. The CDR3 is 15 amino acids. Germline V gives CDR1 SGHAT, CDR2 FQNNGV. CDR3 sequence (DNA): TGTGCCAGCAGCTTAGAACTTTCGAACACCGGGGAGCTGTTTTTT. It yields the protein CASSLELSNTGELFF.